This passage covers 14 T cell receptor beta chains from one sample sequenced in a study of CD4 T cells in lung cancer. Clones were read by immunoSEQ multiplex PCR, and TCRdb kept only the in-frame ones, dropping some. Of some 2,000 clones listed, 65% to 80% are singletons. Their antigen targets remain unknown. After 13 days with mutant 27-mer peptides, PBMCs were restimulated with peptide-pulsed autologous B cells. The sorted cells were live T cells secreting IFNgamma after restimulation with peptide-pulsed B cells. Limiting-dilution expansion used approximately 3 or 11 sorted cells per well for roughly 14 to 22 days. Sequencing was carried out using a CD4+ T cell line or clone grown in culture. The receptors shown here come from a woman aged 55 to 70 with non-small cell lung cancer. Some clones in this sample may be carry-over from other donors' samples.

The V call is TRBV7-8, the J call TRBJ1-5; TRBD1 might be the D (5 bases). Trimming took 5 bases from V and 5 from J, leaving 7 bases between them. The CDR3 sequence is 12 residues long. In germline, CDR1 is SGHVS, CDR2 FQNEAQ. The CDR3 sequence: CASSPQDQPQHF. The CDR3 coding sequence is TGTGCCAGCAGCCCACAGGATCAGCCCCAGCATTTT.

Written as DNA, the CDR3 is TGTGCCAGCAGCCCGTGGCGGGGTGAAAAACTGTTTTTT. Translated, it gives CASSPWRGEKLFF. The chain recombines TRBV5-6 with TRBJ1-4; D call uncertain. The length of the CDR3 is 13 residues. Germline V gives CDR1 SGHDT, CDR2 YYEEEE. The germline V and J ends were trimmed by 4 bases and 7 bases, with 11 bases remaining between them.

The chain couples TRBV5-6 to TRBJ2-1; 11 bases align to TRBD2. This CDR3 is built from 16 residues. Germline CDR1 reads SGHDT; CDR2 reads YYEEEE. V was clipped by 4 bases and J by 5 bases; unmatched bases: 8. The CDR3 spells CASSPLGTSGNNEQFF. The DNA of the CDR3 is TGTGCCAGCAGCCCGTTAGGGACTAGCGGAAACAATGAGCAGTTCTTC. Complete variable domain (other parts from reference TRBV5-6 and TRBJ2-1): DAGVTQSPTHLIKTRGQQVTLRCSPKSGHDTVSWYQQALGQGPQFIFQYYEEEERQRGNFPDRFSGHQFPNYSSELNVNALLLGDSALYLCASSPLGTSGNNEQFFGPGTRLTVL.

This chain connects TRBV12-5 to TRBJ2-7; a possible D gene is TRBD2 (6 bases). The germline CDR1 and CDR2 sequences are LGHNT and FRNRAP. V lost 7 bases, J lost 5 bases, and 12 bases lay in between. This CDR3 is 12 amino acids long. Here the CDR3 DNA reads TGTGCTAGTGCCCCCCCGGGGGACGAGCAGTACTTC. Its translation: CASAPPGDEQYF.

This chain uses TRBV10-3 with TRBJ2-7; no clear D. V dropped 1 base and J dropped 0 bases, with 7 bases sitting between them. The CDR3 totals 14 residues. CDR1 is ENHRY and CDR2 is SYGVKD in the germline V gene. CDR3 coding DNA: TGTGCCATCAGTGAGTTAGGGCCCTCCTACGAGCAGTACTTC. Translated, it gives CAISELGPSYEQYF.

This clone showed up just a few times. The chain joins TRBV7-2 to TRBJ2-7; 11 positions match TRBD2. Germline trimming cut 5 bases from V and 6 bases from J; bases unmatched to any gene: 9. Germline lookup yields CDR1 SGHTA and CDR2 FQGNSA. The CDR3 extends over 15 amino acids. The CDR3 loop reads CASSPLAGGRFEQYF. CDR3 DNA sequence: TGTGCCAGCAGCCCGCTAGCGGGGGGAAGATTCGAGCAGTACTTC.

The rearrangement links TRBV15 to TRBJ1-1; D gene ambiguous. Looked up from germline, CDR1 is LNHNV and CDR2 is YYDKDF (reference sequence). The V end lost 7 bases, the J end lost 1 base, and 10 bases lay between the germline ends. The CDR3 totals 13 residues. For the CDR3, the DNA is TGTGCCACCACCGAGGGTACGAACACTGAAGCTTTCTTT. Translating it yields CATTEGTNTEAFF.

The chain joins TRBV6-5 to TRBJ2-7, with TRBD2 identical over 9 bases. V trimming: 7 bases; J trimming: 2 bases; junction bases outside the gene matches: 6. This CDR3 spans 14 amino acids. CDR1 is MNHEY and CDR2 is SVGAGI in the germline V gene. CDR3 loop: CASNRASGTYEQYF. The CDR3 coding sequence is TGTGCCAGCAACCGGGCTAGCGGGACCTACGAGCAGTACTTC.

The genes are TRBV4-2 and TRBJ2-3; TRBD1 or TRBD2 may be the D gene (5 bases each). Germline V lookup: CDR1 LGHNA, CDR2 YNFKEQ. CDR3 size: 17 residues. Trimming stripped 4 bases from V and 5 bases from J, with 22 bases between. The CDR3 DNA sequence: TGTGCCAGCAGCCCACCGGGGCGGGCCTCCCTAAGAGATACGCAGTATTTT. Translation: CASSPPGRASLRDTQYF.

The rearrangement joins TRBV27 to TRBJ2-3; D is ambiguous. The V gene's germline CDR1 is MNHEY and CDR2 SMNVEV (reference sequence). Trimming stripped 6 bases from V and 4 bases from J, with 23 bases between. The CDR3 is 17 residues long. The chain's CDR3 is CASSPPVGRPRADTQYF. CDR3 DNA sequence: TGTGCCAGCAGCCCCCCCGTAGGTCGTCCCCGAGCAGATACGCAGTATTTT.

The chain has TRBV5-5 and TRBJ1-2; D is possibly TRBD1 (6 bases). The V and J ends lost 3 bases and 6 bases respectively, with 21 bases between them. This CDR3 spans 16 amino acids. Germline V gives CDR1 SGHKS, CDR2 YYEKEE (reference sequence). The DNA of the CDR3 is TGTGCCAGCAGCTGGAGGCTCGGGGGGGCCCTGGATGGCTACACCTTC. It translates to CASSWRLGGALDGYTF.

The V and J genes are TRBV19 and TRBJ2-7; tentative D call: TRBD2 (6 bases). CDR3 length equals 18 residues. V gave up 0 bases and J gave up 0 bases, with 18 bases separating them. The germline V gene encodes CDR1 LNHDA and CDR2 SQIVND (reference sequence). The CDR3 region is CASSIDLFRGSPSYEQYF. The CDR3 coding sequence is TGTGCCAGTAGTATAGATCTATTTCGGGGGAGCCCCTCCTACGAGCAGTACTTC.

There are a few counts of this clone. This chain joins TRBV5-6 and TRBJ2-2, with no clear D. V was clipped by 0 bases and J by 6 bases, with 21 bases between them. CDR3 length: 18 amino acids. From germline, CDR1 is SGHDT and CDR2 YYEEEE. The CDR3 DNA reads TGTGCCAGCAGCTTGGGGCCAGTACTCTTTAGGCAAGCCGGGGAGCTGTTTTTT. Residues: CASSLGPVLFRQAGELFF.

CDR3 DNA: TGTGCCAGCAGCCTTACAAACACCATATATTTT. Amino acids: CASSLTNTIYF. The J gene is TRBJ1-3, the V gene TRBV5-8; D gene uncertain. The CDR3 is 11 residues long. Trimming took 4 bases from V and 6 from J, leaving 5 bases between them. The germline gives CDR1 SGHTS, CDR2 YDEGEE.